The sample holds a few counts of the clone carrying this TCR beta chain. Antigen: not known. The data derive from a study of blood T cells in healthy people across ages. The authors ran a second PCR of about 7 to 12 cycles using a sample-barcoded 5' primer and a J-beta primer mix. One entry per CDR3 protein results from TCRdb running MiXCR on the 5' RACE reads. The sample yields around 820,000 distinct CDR3 sequences, around 25% seen once. Study-wide results and limits: Older age went with lower TCR beta diversity per million T cells, in a roughly linear way.

This CDR3 is built from 14 residues. Germline V gene data show CDR1 as ENHRY and CDR2 as SYGVKD. Deletions cut 5 bases from V and 1 base from J, with 11 bases between. Researchers collected approximately 9.9 milliliters of peripheral blood from every single donor. These data were likewise used in another study, on T cells of mothers and their children. Per that study: Slightly higher overlap, not significant, was seen in related mother-child pairs than in unrelated pairs.

Sequencing was done on a sample of blood. The receptor was isolated from a boy younger than 18 in good health. V usage is TRBV10-3 and J usage is TRBJ1-1, with no clear D. The CDR3 protein is CAISFGGGNTEAFF. The DNA for the CDR3 is TGTGCCATCAGTTTTGGTGGAGGGAACACTGAAGCTTTCTTT.